The 24 T cell receptor beta chains presented below share a single source sample, sequenced in a study of blood T cell repertoires in COVID-19. Using immunoSEQ multiplex PCR, the repertoire was profiled, and TCRdb retains in-frame clones only, with some absent. The table shows roughly 100,000 clones, with 84% occurring only once. Material: peripheral blood. The receptors were sampled from a woman aged 60-75 years with acute or convalescent COVID-19.

The chain employs TRBV18 and TRBJ1-5, with 7 nucleotides matching TRBD1. The CDR3 has 17 amino acids. Germline V gene data show CDR1 as KGHSH and CDR2 as LQKENI. V shed 3 bases and J 5 bases; nucleotides not matched to a gene: 13. DNA of the CDR3: TGTGCCAGCTCACCGACAAAAACAGGGGTCGGCGATCAGCCCCAGCATTTT. As protein: CASSPTKTGVGDQPQHF.

J is TRBJ2-5 and V is TRBV9; D is possibly TRBD2 (6 bases). Per the germline V gene, CDR1 is SGDLS and CDR2 is YYNGEE. There are 17 residues in the CDR3. Trimming removed 7 bases from V and 1 base from J, with 23 bases in between. The CDR3 DNA is TGTGCCAGCGGTAGTAGTGGGGTGGGTAGCGGCCAAGAGACCCAGTACTTC. It specifies CASGSSGVGSGQETQYF.

The V gene is TRBV5-6, the J gene TRBJ2-7, with TRBD1 matching over 10 bases. The CDR3 length is 16 residues. V lost 2 bases to trimming and J lost 7 bases; unmatched junction nucleotides: 12. The V gene's germline CDR1 is SGHDT and CDR2 YYEEEE. The CDR3 DNA reads as TGTGCCAGCAGCTTATACGGACAGGGGGGATTCCGGGAGCAGTACTTC. This translates into CASSLYGQGGFREQYF.

The CDR3 bases are TGTGCCAGCAGTGGACAGGGGTCGGGCAATCAGCCCCAGCATTTT. It yields the protein CASSGQGSGNQPQHF. The rearrangement uses TRBV2 and TRBJ1-5; 8 nucleotides line up with TRBD1. The CDR3 spans 15 residues. V shed 4 bases and J 2 bases; nucleotides not matched to a gene: 4. Germline V gene sequence: CDR1 SNHLY, CDR2 FYNNEI.

This chain uses TRBV30 with TRBJ1-5; unclear D gene. This CDR3 is 16 amino acids long. Trimming removed 0 bases at V and 4 bases at J, with 16 bases between. Germline CDR1 reads GTSNPN; CDR2 reads SVGIG (reference sequence). The chain's CDR3 is CAWSVPGHRGNQPQHF. DNA for the CDR3: TGTGCCTGGAGTGTACCCGGTCACAGAGGGAATCAGCCCCAGCATTTT. Together with reference TRBV30 and TRBJ1-5, the CDR3 gives the full variable domain: SQTIHQWPATLVQPVGSPLSLECTVEGTSNPNLYWYRQAAGRGLQLLFYSVGIGQISSEVPQNLSASRPQDRQFILSSKKLLLSDSGFYLCAWSVPGHRGNQPQHFGDGTRLSIL.

The J gene is TRBJ2-7, the V gene TRBV28; 7 bases are shared with TRBD2. From germline, CDR1 is MDHEN and CDR2 SYDVKM. After removal of 4 bases from V and 3 bases from J, the junction contained 6 bases not matched to a gene. This CDR3 is 14 amino acids long. CDR3 residues: CASSSSREGYEQYF. CDR3 sequence (DNA): TGTGCCAGCAGTTCCTCCAGGGAGGGCTACGAGCAGTACTTC.

The chain joins TRBV7-2 to TRBJ1-2; TRBD1 might be the D (5 bases). V was clipped by 4 bases and J by 4 bases, with 13 bases between them. This CDR3 spans 14 amino acids. In germline, CDR1 is SGHTA, CDR2 FQGNSA. CDR3 sequence: CASSSAGRAYGYTF. The CDR3 DNA is TGTGCCAGCAGCTCGGCTGGCAGGGCCTATGGCTACACCTTC.

The rearrangement joins TRBV11-2 to TRBJ1-5; tentative D call: TRBD1 (6 bases). Per germline, CDR1 SGHAT and CDR2 FQNNGV. V was trimmed by 1 base and J by 1 base, leaving 14 bases between them. The CDR3 sequence is 17 residues long. The CDR3 bases are TGTGCCAGCAGCTTAGTAAGGGGGATGGGAAGCAATCAGCCCCAGCATTTT. Translation: CASSLVRGMGSNQPQHF.

The V call is TRBV3-1 (or the pseudogene TRBV3-2), the J call TRBJ1-5, with D possibly TRBD1 on 6 matching bases. This CDR3 is built from 13 residues. V lost 1 base, J lost 7 bases, and 8 bases lay in between. The V gene's germline CDR1 is LGHDT and CDR2 YNNKEL (reference sequence). The DNA of the CDR3 is TGTGCCAGCAGCCAAGTACAGGGCCAGCCCCAGCATTTT. Its protein is CASSQVQGQPQHF.

This clone was detected only once. The V and J genes are TRBV9 and TRBJ2-2; TRBD2 matches 9 bases. This CDR3 region has 14 residues. CDR1 is SGDLS, CDR2 YYNGEE, per germline. With V trimmed by 5 bases and J by 7 bases, 6 bases remained unmatched. CDR3 loop: CASRERGADGELFF. The DNA of the CDR3 is TGTGCCAGCAGGGAGCGGGGGGCCGACGGGGAGCTGTTTTTT.

This chain joins TRBV19 and TRBJ1-2, with D unresolved. The V and J ends lost 1 base and 3 bases respectively, with 12 bases between them. CDR1 and CDR2 from the germline V gene are LNHDA and SQIVND (reference sequence). The CDR3 length is 15 residues. CDR3 residues: CASSIVGTLDYGYTF. CDR3 in DNA: TGTGCCAGTAGTATAGTGGGCACCCTGGACTATGGCTACACCTTC.

This clone occurred once. The CDR3 reads CASSRGLAGSTDTQYF. CDR3 nucleotide sequence: TGTGCCAGCAGCCGTGGCCTAGCGGGGTCCACAGATACGCAGTATTTT. The chain is built from TRBV5-4 and TRBJ2-3; 9 nucleotides line up with TRBD2. This CDR3 has 16 amino acids. Trimming took 4 bases from V and 2 from J; bases not matched to a gene: 8. Germline V gives CDR1 SGHNT, CDR2 YYREEE (reference sequence).

V is TRBV10-3 and J is TRBJ2-3, with TRBD2 matching over 13 bases. The V gene end was trimmed by 3 bases and the J gene end by 4 bases; junction bases not matched to a gene: 4. This CDR3 has 16 residues. Per the germline V gene, CDR1 is ENHRY and CDR2 is SYGVKD. The CDR3 spells CAISERTSGSADTQYF. DNA of the CDR3: TGTGCCATCAGTGAAAGGACTAGCGGGAGTGCAGATACGCAGTATTTT.

The chain has TRBV7-2 and TRBJ1-2; D may be TRBD1 (6 bases). Germline CDR1 and CDR2: SGHTA and FQGNSA. This CDR3 comprises 17 residues. V lost 5 bases, J lost 8 bases, and 27 bases lay in between. The CDR3: CASSPTPSTGPMRGYTF. DNA for the CDR3: TGTGCCAGCAGCCCAACGCCATCGACAGGCCCAATGAGGGGCTACACCTTC.

The CDR3 spells CASSPRGSDEKLFF. The CDR3, as DNA: TGTGCCAGCAGCCCCAGGGGTTCGGATGAAAAACTGTTTTTT. The chain uses TRBV6-5 and TRBJ1-4; perhaps TRBD1 as D (6 bases). CDR1 MNHEY and CDR2 SVGAGI come from the germline V gene. CDR3 size: 14 residues. V lost 6 bases, J lost 6 bases, and 14 bases lay in between.

This sequence joins TRBV9 and TRBJ2-2, with 7 bases aligning to TRBD1. This CDR3 is built from 17 residues. Germline CDR1 and CDR2: SGDLS and YYNGEE. V dropped 0 bases and J dropped 1; count of bases not matched to a gene: 6. The DNA of the CDR3 is TGTGCCAGCAGCGTAGCTCTGGGACAGCAGAACACCGGGGAGCTGTTTTTT. It is translated as CASSVALGQQNTGELFF.

The CDR3 DNA sequence: TGTGCCAGTACCCCCCCCGGGACAGGGACTGGAAACACCATATATTTT. It yields the protein CASTPPGTGTGNTIYF. This chain joins TRBV19 and TRBJ1-3; TRBD1 matches 9 bases. CDR3 length equals 16 residues. The V segment lost 7 bases and the J segment 2 bases; nucleotides outside the gene matches: 9. Looked up from germline, CDR1 is LNHDA and CDR2 is SQIVND (reference sequence).

CDR3 bases: TGTGCCAGCACCCCAATCGTGAGCTCCTACAATGAGCAGTTCTTC. This codes for CASTPIVSSYNEQFF. V usage is TRBV6-5 and J usage is TRBJ2-1; D call uncertain. The CDR3 sequence is 15 residues long. V was clipped by 7 bases and J by 0 bases, with 13 bases between them. Per germline, CDR1 MNHEY and CDR2 SVGAGI.

The chain employs TRBV3-1 (or the pseudogene TRBV3-2) and TRBJ2-5, with 7 bases fitting TRBD2. Trimming took 4 bases from V and 4 from J; bases not matched to a gene: 9. The CDR3 runs to 15 residues. CDR1 LGHDT and CDR2 YNNKEL come from the germline V gene (reference sequence). The CDR3 bases are TGTGCCAGCAGCCCCCGGGATAGCGGGCGAGAGACCCAGTACTTC. Translation gives CASSPRDSGRETQYF.

The CDR3 loop is CASSPEPGTSPTGELFF. CDR3 nucleotides: TGTGCCAGCAGCCCCGAACCAGGGACTAGTCCCACCGGGGAGCTGTTTTTT. The chain is built from TRBV5-4 and TRBJ2-2; TRBD2 aligns across 8 bases. CDR3 size: 17 residues. The V gene's germline CDR1 is SGHNT and CDR2 YYREEE (reference sequence). V lost 4 bases to trimming and J lost 4 bases; unmatched junction nucleotides: 12.

The J gene is TRBJ1-2, the V gene TRBV9; D unresolved. With 4 bases removed from V and 8 bases from J, the gap between germline ends came to 18 bases. Germline CDR1 and CDR2: SGDLS and YYNGEE. The CDR3 contains 14 residues. CDR3 sequence: CASSIPGLGEGYTF. As DNA, the CDR3 is TGTGCCAGCAGCATCCCCGGTTTAGGAGAAGGCTACACCTTC.

V usage is TRBV6-1 and J usage is TRBJ2-5; 11 positions match TRBD2. J gave up 5 bases and V 3 bases, and 5 bases lay outside the gene matches. The CDR3 loop spans 15 amino acids. Germline V gene lookup returns CDR1 MNHNS and CDR2 SASEGT. DNA of the CDR3: TGTGCCAGCAGTGATACTAGCGGGAGTATGGAGACCCAGTACTTC. Encoded protein: CASSDTSGSMETQYF.

V usage is TRBV28 and J usage is TRBJ2-4; 7 bases fit TRBD2. Germline values: CDR1 MDHEN, CDR2 SYDVKM. J gave up 1 base and V 5 bases, and 8 bases lay outside the gene matches. This CDR3 region has 16 residues. CDR3 nucleotide sequence: TGTGCCAGCAGTCCTCGGGAGGCCGGTGCCAAAAACATTCAGTACTTC. It is translated as CASSPREAGAKNIQYF.

The rearrangement joins TRBV18 to TRBJ2-7; 7 bases map to TRBD1. V dropped 2 bases and J dropped 4; count of bases not matched to a gene: 8. The germline V gene has CDR1 KGHSH and CDR2 LQKENI. This CDR3 is 15 amino acids long. The CDR3 DNA sequence: TGTGCCAGCTCACCAGGCTCAGGGGGTGGGTACGAGCAGTACTTC. Translated, it gives CASSPGSGGGYEQYF.